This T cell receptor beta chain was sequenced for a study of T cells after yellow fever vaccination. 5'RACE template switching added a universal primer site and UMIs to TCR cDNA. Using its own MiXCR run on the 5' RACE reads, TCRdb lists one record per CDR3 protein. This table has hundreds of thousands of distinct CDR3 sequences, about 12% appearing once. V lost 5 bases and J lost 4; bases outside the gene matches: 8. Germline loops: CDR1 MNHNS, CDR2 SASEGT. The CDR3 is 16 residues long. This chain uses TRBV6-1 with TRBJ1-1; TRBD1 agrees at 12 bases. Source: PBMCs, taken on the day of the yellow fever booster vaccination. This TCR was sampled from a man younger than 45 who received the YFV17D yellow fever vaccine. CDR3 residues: CASSPGTGGMSTEAFF. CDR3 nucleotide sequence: TGTGCCAGCAGTCCCGGGACAGGGGGCATGAGCACTGAAGCTTTCTTT.